The present entry profiles one T cell receptor (beta chain) with its context. Its specificity is unknown. This sample is drawn from a study of CXCR3-negative and CXCR3-positive naive CD8 T cells. Study-level information: Cumulative TRB read yield was roughly 130 million, averaging about 1.5 +/- 0.3 million per library. Study-level findings and limits: Naive subsets were similarly diverse, while memory CD8+ repertoires were much less diverse. CXCR3-positive naive cells carried more hydrophobic TRB CDR3s than CXCR3-negative naive cells did.

CDR1 and CDR2 from the germline V gene are KGHSH and LQKENI. The CDR3 is made up of 13 amino acids. All TRB cDNA libraries came from 5' RACE performed with UMI labels. For each CDR3 protein, TCRdb gives one entry from its re-call of the 5' RACE reads, without DNA. Its clone listing holds 50,000 to 75,000 distinct CDR3 sequences. The source material was naive CXCR3- CD8+ T cells from blood. Subset meaning: CD45RO-CCR7+CD27+CD95- naive CD8+ T cells lacking CXCR3 (TNR3-). The TCR sequence derives from a human donor in good health. Some clones in this sample may be carry-over from other donors' samples. The genes are TRBV18 and TRBJ2-7. The CDR3 region is CASSPADEYEQYF.